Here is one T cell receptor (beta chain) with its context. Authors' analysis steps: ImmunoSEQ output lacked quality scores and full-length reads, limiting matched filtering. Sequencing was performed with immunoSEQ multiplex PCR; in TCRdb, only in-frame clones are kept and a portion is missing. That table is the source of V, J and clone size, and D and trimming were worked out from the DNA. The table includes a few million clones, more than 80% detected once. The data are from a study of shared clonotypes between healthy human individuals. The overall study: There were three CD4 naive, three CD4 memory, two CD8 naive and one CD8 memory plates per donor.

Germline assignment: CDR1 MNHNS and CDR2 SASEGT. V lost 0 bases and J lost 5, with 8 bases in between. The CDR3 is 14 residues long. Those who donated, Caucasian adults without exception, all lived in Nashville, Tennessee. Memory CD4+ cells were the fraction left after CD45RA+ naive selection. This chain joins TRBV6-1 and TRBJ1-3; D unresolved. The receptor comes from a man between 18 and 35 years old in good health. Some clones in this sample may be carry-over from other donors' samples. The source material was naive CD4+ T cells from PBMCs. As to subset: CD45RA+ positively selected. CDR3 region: CASSEASQRNTIYF. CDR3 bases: TGTGCCAGCAGTGAAGCTAGCCAGAGAAACACCATATATTTT.